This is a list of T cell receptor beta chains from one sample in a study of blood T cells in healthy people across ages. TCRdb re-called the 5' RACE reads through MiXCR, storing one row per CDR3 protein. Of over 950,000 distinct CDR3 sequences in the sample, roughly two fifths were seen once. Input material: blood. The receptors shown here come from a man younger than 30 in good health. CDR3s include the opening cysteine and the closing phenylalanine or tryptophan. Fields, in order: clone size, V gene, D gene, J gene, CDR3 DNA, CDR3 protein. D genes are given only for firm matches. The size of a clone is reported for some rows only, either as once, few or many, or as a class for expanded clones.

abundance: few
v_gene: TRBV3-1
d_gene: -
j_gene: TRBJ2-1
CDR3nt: TGTGCCAGCAGCCAAGAGGGGCTGGTGAATGAGCAGTTCTTC
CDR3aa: CASSQEGLVNEQFF

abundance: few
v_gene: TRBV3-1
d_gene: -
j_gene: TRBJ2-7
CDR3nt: TGTGCCAGCAGCCCCACCGGGACACCAGCCTACGAGCAGTACTTC
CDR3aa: CASSPTGTPAYEQYF

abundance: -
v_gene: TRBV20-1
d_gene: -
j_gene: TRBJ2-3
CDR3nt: TGCAGTGCCACTTCGTACGAGGGCGAACCTAGCACAGATACGCAGTATTTT
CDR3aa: CSATSYEGEPSTDTQYF

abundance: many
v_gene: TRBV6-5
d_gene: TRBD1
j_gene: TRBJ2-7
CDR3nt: TGTGCCAGCAGTCCGCTAGGGGCAGGGGGAAGTGACGAGCAGTACTTC
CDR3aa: CASSPLGAGGSDEQYF

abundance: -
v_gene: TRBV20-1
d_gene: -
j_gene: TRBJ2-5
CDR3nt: TGCAGTGCTCAGAGAGAGACCCAGTACTTC
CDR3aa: CSAQRETQYF

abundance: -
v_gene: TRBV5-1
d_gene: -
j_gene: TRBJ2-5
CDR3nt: TGCGCCAGCAGCTTGAGGGCTAGCACTGAAGAGACCCAGTACTTC
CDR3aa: CASSLRASTEETQYF

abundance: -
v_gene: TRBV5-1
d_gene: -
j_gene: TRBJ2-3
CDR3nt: TGCGCCAGCAGCCTCTGGGCAGGCACAGATACGCAGTATTTT
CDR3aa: CASSLWAGTDTQYF

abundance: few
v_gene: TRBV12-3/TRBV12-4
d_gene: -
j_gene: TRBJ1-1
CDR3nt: TGTGCCAGCAGCCAAACCTTTAGGCAGGACACTGAAGCTTTCTTT
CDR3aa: CASSQTFRQDTEAFF

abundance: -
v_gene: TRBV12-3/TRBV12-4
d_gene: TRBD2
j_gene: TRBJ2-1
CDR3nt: TGTGCCAGCAGTTTGACTAGCGGATGCAATGAGCAGTTCTTC
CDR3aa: CASSLTSGCNEQFF

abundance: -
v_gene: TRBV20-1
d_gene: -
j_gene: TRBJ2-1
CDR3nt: TGCAGTGCCGAGTATAGGGGGGGGAATGGTGAGCAGTTCTTC
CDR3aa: CSAEYRGGNGEQFF

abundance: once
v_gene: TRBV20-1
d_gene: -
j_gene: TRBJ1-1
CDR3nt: TGCAGTGCTAGGGACCACAGGTCCTTGAACACTGAAGCTTTCTTT
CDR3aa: CSARDHRSLNTEAFF

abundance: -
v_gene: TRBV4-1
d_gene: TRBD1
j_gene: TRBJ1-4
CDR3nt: TGCGCCAGCAGCCACCCGCGGAACAGGGGGACTAATGAAAAACTGTTTTTT
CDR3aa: CASSHPRNRGTNEKLFF

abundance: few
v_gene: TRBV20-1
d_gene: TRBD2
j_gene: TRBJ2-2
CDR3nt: TGCAGTGCTATTCCTAGCGGGGGGGAGGAGACCGGGGAGCTGTTTTTT
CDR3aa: CSAIPSGGEETGELFF